The rows below give T cell receptor beta chains drawn from one sample of a study of long-term antiretroviral therapy in people with HIV. Generated by immunoSEQ multiplex PCR, the TCRdb table keeps only in-frame clones and is missing some. The sample carries 7,500 to 10,000 clones, over 75% recorded once. This sample comprised unsorted PBMCs, obtained 0.7 years after starting antiretroviral therapy. The receptors were sampled from a man aged 35-49 years with HIV. Each CDR3 is given with its conserved first and last residue. The D gene is left open where the match is weak. Size is omitted from some rows. Given values are once, few, many or a class for expanded clones.

V	size	D	J	CDR3	DNA
TRBV15	NA	TRBD1	TRBJ2-5	CATSRKTGAQETQYF	TGTGCCACCAGCAGAAAAACAGGGGCCCAAGAGACCCAGTACTTC
TRBV2	NA	NA	TRBJ1-5	CASRGRAQPQHF	TGTGCCAGCAGAGGCAGGGCCCAGCCCCAGCATTTT
TRBV19	NA	TRBD1	TRBJ1-5	CASRGAGTGVIRNQPQHF	TGTGCCAGTAGGGGCGCCGGGACAGGGGTGATTCGCAATCAGCCCCAGCATTTT
TRBV5-4	NA	NA	TRBJ1-1	CASSTTGNRATEAFF	TGTGCCAGCAGCACGACTGGCAACAGGGCCACTGAAGCTTTCTTT
TRBV7-9	NA	NA	TRBJ2-7	CASSLAPRTHEQYF	TGTGCCAGCAGCTTAGCCCCCAGGACCCACGAGCAGTACTTC
TRBV15	NA	NA	TRBJ2-2	CATSRDRSQINTGELFF	TGTGCCACCAGCAGAGACCGGTCACAGATTAACACCGGGGAGCTGTTTTTT
TRBV5-1	NA	NA	TRBJ1-4	CASSLGGLEKLFF	TGCGCCAGCAGCTTGGGCGGCCTTGAAAAACTGTTTTTT
TRBV4-1	NA	NA	TRBJ2-7	CASSPELLSYEQYF	TGCGCCAGCAGCCCAGAACTTTTAAGCTACGAGCAGTACTTC
TRBV6-1	NA	NA	TRBJ2-3	CASRETRDTQYF	TGTGCCAGCAGAGAAACACGGGATACGCAGTATTTT
TRBV5-4	few	NA	TRBJ1-2	CASASPRQERQDGYTF	TGTGCCAGCGCTTCCCCCAGACAGGAGAGGCAGGATGGCTACACCTTC
TRBV2	NA	NA	TRBJ2-5	CASSDGGPETQYF	TGTGCCAGCAGTGATGGGGGGCCAGAGACCCAGTACTTC
TRBV5-4	NA	TRBD2	TRBJ2-1	CASSNPVERDRNEQFF	TGTGCCAGCAGCAACCCTGTCGAGCGGGATCGGAATGAGCAGTTCTTC
TRBV27	few	TRBD1	TRBJ1-2	CASRDRGAGYTF	TGTGCCAGCAGAGACAGGGGAGCTGGCTACACCTTC
TRBV5-6	NA	TRBD2	TRBJ2-7	CASSLGLAGERGRGYEQYF	TGTGCCAGCAGCTTAGGACTAGCGGGAGAGAGGGGGCGGGGCTACGAGCAGTACTTC
TRBV30	once	TRBD1	TRBJ2-7	CAWSFDRGREQYF	TGTGCCTGGAGCTTTGACAGGGGGCGAGAGCAGTACTTC
TRBV7-2	NA	NA	TRBJ2-7	CASSYEWVTSYEQYF	TGTGCCAGCAGCTACGAATGGGTTACCTCCTACGAGCAGTACTTC
TRBV6-1	NA	TRBD2	TRBJ2-7	CASSEVDSGSYEQYF	TGTGCCAGCAGTGAAGTGGATAGCGGGAGCTACGAGCAGTACTTC
TRBV29-1	NA	TRBD2	TRBJ2-5	CSAGTSLETQYF	TGCAGCGCCGGGACTAGCCTCGAGACCCAGTACTTC
TRBV5-6	NA	NA	TRBJ1-5	CASSLTGSNQPQHF	TGTGCCAGCAGCTTGACGGGTAGCAATCAGCCCCAGCATTTT
TRBV9	NA	NA	TRBJ2-3	CASSVGDGKDTQYF	TGTGCCAGCAGCGTAGGGGACGGAAAAGATACGCAGTATTTT
TRBV5-1	NA	TRBD2	TRBJ2-1	CASSLVSGRNEQFF	TGCGCCAGCAGCTTGGTTAGCGGGAGGAATGAGCAGTTCTTC
TRBV5-6	NA	NA	TRBJ2-7	CASTLGGYEQYF	TGTGCCAGCACCCTCGGAGGCTACGAGCAGTACTTC
TRBV6-5	NA	TRBD2	TRBJ2-7	CASSSSSGNYEQYF	TGTGCCAGCAGTTCATCTAGCGGGAACTACGAGCAGTACTTC
TRBV15	NA	NA	TRBJ2-1	CATSRGPAPVTDEQFF	TGTGCCACCAGCAGAGGCCCAGCACCCGTTACGGATGAGCAGTTCTTC
TRBV10-3	NA	NA	TRBJ2-7	CATTTESSYEQYF	TGTGCCACTACGACCGAGAGCTCCTACGAGCAGTACTTC
TRBV4-1	NA	NA	TRBJ1-4	CASSAPPGAATNEKLFF	TGCGCCAGCAGCGCCCCACCAGGGGCCGCAACTAATGAAAAACTGTTTTTT
TRBV6-5	NA	NA	TRBJ2-1	CASSYSGFDEQFF	TGTGCCAGCAGTTACTCAGGGTTCGATGAGCAGTTCTTC
TRBV9	NA	NA	TRBJ2-7	CASSATEGEQYF	TGTGCCAGCAGCGCCACGGAAGGCGAGCAGTACTTC
TRBV13	NA	NA	TRBJ1-5	CASSLRVSNQPQHF	TGTGCCAGCAGCCTCAGGGTGAGCAATCAGCCCCAGCATTTT
TRBV7-3	NA	TRBD2	TRBJ2-2	CASSPLGGGNTGELFF	TGTGCCAGCAGCCCCCTGGGCGGGGGGAACACCGGGGAGCTGTTTTTT
TRBV14	NA	TRBD2	TRBJ2-2	CASSPRTSRRSGELFF	TGTGCCAGCAGCCCCAGGACTAGCCGTCGGTCCGGGGAGCTGTTTTTT
TRBV4-1	NA	TRBD1	TRBJ2-1	CASSQTIGQALNEQFF	TGCGCCAGCAGCCAAACGATAGGACAGGCTCTCAATGAGCAGTTCTTC
TRBV7-8	NA	NA	TRBJ1-5	CASSRTDNQPQHF	TGTGCCAGCAGCAGGACAGACAATCAGCCCCAGCATTTT
TRBV2	NA	NA	TRBJ2-7	CASRDRDTTYEQYF	TGTGCCAGCAGGGACCGGGACACGACCTACGAGCAGTACTTC
TRBV7-9	NA	TRBD1	TRBJ2-1	CASSLTGSNEQFF	TGTGCCAGCAGCTTGACAGGGAGCAATGAGCAGTTCTTC
TRBV5-6	once	TRBD2	TRBJ2-3	CASSPLADTDTQYF	TGTGCCAGCAGCCCACTAGCGGACACAGATACGCAGTATTTT
TRBV5-4	NA	TRBD1	TRBJ1-3	CASSQTGRNTIYF	TGTGCCAGCAGCCAGACAGGGCGAAACACCATATATTTT
TRBV30	NA	NA	TRBJ1-1	CAWSVKQGLSSYEAFF	TGTGCCTGGAGTGTAAAACAGGGACTTAGTTCGTACGAAGCTTTCTTT
TRBV6-6	NA	TRBD2	TRBJ2-7	CASAPTGGSSYEQYF	TGTGCCAGCGCTCCAACGGGCGGGAGCTCCTACGAGCAGTACTTC
TRBV7-2	NA	NA	TRBJ1-2	CASSLAGYGYTF	TGTGCCAGCAGCTTGGCAGGCTATGGCTACACCTTC
TRBV7-2	NA	NA	TRBJ1-2	CASSLQPTGNSANYGYTF	TGTGCCAGCAGCCTGCAGCCGACAGGAAACTCTGCTAACTATGGCTACACCTTC
TRBV30	NA	NA	TRBJ1-1	CAWSVGGPREAFF	TGTGCCTGGAGTGTAGGAGGGCCCAGGGAAGCTTTCTTT
TRBV19	NA	NA	TRBJ2-2	CASKFVRQNTGELFF	TGTGCCAGTAAGTTCGTACGGCAGAACACCGGGGAGCTGTTTTTT
TRBV29-1	NA	TRBD2	TRBJ2-1	CSVDGRLAGSANEQFF	TGCAGCGTTGATGGCCGACTAGCGGGGTCCGCCAATGAGCAGTTCTTC
TRBV6-1	few	NA	TRBJ2-7	CASSESIGLLYEQYF	TGTGCCAGCAGTGAATCGATTGGCCTCCTCTACGAGCAGTACTTC
TRBV11-3	NA	TRBD1	TRBJ2-7	CASSLRGRGYEQYF	TGTGCCAGCAGCTTAAGGGGGCGCGGTTACGAGCAGTACTTC
TRBV4-3	NA	NA	TRBJ2-1	CASSQVLGARGTNEQFF	TGCGCCAGCAGCCAAGTATTGGGAGCCAGGGGAACTAATGAGCAGTTCTTC
TRBV5-8	NA	TRBD1	TRBJ1-5	CASSSGQNSNQPQHF	TGTGCCAGCAGCTCGGGACAGAATAGCAATCAGCCCCAGCATTTT
TRBV18	few	NA	TRBJ2-5	CASSRPTLQETQYF	TGTGCCAGCTCCCGACCGACATTACAAGAGACCCAGTACTTC
TRBV15	NA	NA	TRBJ1-3	CATSRDIGGPGNTIYF	TGTGCCACCAGCAGAGATATTGGGGGCCCTGGAAACACCATATATTTT
TRBV14	NA	TRBD2	TRBJ2-2	CASSRSSGWEAGELFF	TGTGCCAGCAGCCGCTCTAGCGGGTGGGAAGCCGGGGAGCTGTTTTTT
TRBV2	NA	NA	TRBJ2-7	CASFPHAGAGDFAEQYF	TGTGCCAGCTTCCCGCACGCAGGGGCCGGAGACTTCGCCGAGCAGTACTTC
TRBV10-3	NA	NA	TRBJ2-3	CAIGELQGSTDTQYF	TGTGCCATTGGAGAATTACAGGGTAGCACAGATACGCAGTATTTT
TRBV29-1	NA	NA	TRBJ1-3	CSVEVGGNTIYF	TGCAGCGTTGAAGTAGGTGGAAACACCATATATTTT
TRBV18	NA	TRBD2	TRBJ2-7	CASSSTSGRAYEQYF	TGTGCCAGCTCATCAACTAGCGGGAGGGCTTACGAGCAGTACTTC
TRBV4-3	NA	NA	TRBJ1-1	CASSQDWVGDTEAFF	TGCGCCAGCAGCCAAGATTGGGTTGGGGACACTGAAGCTTTCTTT
TRBV4-2	few	NA	TRBJ2-7	CASSQDRYEQYF	TGTGCCAGCAGCCAAGATAGGTACGAGCAGTACTTC
TRBV10-2	NA	NA	TRBJ1-2	CASSALMTYGYTF	TGCGCCAGCAGTGCTCTAATGACCTATGGCTACACCTTC